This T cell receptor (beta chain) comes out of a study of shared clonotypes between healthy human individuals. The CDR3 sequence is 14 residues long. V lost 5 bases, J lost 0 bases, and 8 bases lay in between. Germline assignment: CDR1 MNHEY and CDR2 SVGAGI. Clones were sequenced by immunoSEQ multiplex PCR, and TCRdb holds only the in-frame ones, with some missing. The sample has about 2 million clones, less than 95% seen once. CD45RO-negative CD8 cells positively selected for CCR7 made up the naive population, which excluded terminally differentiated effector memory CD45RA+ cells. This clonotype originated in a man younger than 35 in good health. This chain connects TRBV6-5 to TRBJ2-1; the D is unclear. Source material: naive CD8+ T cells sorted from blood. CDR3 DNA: TGTGCCAGCAGTCCCTCCCGCTCCTACAATGAGCAGTTCTTC. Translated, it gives CASSPSRSYNEQFF.